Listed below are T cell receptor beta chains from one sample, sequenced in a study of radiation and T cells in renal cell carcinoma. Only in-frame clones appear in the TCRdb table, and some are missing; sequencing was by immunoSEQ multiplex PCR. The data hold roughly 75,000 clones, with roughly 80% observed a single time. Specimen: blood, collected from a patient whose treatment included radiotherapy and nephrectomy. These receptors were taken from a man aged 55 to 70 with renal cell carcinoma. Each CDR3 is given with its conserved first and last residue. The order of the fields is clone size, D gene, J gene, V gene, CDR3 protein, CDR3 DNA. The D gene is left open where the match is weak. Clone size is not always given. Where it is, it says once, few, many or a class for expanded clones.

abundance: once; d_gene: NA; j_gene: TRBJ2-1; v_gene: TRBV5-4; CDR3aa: CASSLNTVGRIDEQFF; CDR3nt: TGTGCCAGCAGCTTGAACACGGTCGGCCGTATAGATGAGCAGTTCTTC
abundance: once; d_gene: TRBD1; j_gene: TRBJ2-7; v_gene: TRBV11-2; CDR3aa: CASSPTGGQQYF; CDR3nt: TGTGCCAGCAGCCCTACAGGGGGTCAGCAGTACTTC
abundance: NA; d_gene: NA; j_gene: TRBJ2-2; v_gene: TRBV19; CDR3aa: CASSIGGLAGNTGELFF; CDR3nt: TGTGCCAGTAGTATAGGCGGGCTAGCAGGGAACACCGGGGAGCTGTTTTTT
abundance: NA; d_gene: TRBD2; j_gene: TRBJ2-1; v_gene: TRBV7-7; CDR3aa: CASSLLRIRTSGRGNEQFF; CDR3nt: TGTGCCAGCAGCTTACTACGAATCCGGACTAGCGGGAGGGGGAATGAGCAGTTCTTC
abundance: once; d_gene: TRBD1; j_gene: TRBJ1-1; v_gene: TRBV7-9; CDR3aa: CASSLAGTGKATEAFF; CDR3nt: TGTGCCAGCAGCTTAGCAGGGACAGGGAAGGCAACTGAAGCTTTCTTT
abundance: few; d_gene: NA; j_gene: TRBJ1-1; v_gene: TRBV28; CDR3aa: CATEGGAGAFF; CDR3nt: TGTGCCACCGAGGGAGGGGCGGGGGCTTTCTTT
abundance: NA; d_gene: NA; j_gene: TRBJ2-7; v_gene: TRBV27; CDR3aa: CASSLSGIPYEQYF; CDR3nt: TGTGCCAGCAGTTTATCGGGGATCCCCTACGAGCAGTACTTC
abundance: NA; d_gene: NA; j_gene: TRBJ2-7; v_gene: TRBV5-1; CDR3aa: CASSLSGPTYEQYF; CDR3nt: TGCGCCAGCAGCTTGAGCGGTCCCACCTACGAGCAGTACTTC
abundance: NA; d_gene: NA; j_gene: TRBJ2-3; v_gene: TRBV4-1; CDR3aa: CASSPTPSTDTQYF; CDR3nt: TGCGCCAGCAGCCCCACCCCATCCACAGATACGCAGTATTTT
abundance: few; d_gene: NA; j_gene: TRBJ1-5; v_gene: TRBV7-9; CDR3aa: CASSSQGINQPQHF; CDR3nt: TGTGCCAGCAGCTCACAGGGTATCAATCAGCCCCAGCATTTT
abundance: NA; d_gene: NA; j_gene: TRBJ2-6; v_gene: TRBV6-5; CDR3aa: CASSANPGANVLTF; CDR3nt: TGTGCCAGCAGTGCGAATCCTGGGGCCAACGTCCTGACTTTC
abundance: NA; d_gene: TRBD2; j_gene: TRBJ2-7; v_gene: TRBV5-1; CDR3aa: CASSSTDTSGSYEQYF; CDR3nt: TGCGCCAGCAGCTCGACTGACACTAGCGGGAGTTACGAGCAGTACTTC
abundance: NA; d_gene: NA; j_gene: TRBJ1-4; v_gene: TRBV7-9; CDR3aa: CASSAHTANKEKLFF; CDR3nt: TGTGCCAGCAGCGCCCACACCGCGAACAAAGAAAAACTGTTTTTT
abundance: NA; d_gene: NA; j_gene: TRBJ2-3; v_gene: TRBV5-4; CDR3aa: CASSLSNTDTQYF; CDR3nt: TGTGCCAGCAGCTTATCGAACACAGATACGCAGTATTTT
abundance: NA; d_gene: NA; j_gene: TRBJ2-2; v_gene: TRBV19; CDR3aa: CASSIRTYGAFGELFF; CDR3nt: TGTGCCAGTAGTATTAGAACTTACGGGGCATTCGGGGAGCTGTTTTTT
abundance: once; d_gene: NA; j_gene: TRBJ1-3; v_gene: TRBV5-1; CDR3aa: CASSLEGWGGGNTIYF; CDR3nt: TGCGCCAGCAGCTTGGAAGGGTGGGGCGGTGGAAACACCATATATTTT
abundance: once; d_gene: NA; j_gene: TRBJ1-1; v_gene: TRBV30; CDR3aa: CAWSVRRGTEAFF; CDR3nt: TGTGCCTGGAGTGTACGGCGGGGCACTGAAGCTTTCTTT
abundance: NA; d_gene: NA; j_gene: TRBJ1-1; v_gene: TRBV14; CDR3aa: CASSQEPNTEAFF; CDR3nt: TGTGCCAGCAGCCAAGAGCCGAACACTGAAGCTTTCTTT
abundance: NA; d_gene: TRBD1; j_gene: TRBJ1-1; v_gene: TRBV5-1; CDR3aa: CASSGTGGSTEAFF; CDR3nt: TGCGCCAGTAGCGGGACAGGGGGGAGTACTGAAGCTTTCTTT
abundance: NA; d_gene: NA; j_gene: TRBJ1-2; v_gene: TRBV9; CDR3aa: CASHGANYGYTF; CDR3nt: TGTGCCAGCCACGGAGCTAACTATGGCTACACCTTC
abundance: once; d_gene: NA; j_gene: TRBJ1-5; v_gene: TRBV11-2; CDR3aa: CASSREENQPQHF; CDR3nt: TGTGCCAGCAGCCGGGAGGAGAATCAGCCCCAGCATTTT
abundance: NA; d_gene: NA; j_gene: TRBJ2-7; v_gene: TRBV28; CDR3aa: CASSPQTFTPHEQYF; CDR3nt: TGTGCCAGCAGTCCCCAAACATTTACCCCTCACGAGCAGTACTTC
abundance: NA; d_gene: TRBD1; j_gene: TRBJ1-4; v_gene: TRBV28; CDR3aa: CASRAGGGNEKLFF; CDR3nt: TGTGCCAGCAGAGCAGGGGGAGGTAATGAAAAACTGTTTTTT
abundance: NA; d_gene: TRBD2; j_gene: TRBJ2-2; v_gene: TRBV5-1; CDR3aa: CASSFLAGEATGELFF; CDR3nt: TGCGCCAGCAGTTTCCTAGCGGGAGAGGCCACCGGGGAGCTGTTTTTT
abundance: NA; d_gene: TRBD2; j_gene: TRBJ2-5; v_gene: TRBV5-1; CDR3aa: CASSFRAGLKGETQYF; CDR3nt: TGCGCCAGCAGCTTTCGAGCGGGACTGAAGGGGGAGACCCAGTACTTC
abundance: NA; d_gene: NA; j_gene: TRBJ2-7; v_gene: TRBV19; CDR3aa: CASSIGGMSYEQYF; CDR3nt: TGTGCCAGTAGTATAGGGGGGATGTCCTACGAGCAGTACTTC
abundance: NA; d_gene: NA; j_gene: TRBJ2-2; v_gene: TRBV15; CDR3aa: CATSRAQGGTGELFF; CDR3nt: TGTGCCACCAGCAGGGCACAGGGAGGGACCGGGGAGCTGTTTTTT
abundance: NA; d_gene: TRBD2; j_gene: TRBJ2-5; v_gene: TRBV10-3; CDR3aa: CAIAAGVLAGHQETQYF; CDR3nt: TGTGCCATCGCCGCCGGAGTTCTAGCGGGACACCAAGAGACCCAGTACTTC